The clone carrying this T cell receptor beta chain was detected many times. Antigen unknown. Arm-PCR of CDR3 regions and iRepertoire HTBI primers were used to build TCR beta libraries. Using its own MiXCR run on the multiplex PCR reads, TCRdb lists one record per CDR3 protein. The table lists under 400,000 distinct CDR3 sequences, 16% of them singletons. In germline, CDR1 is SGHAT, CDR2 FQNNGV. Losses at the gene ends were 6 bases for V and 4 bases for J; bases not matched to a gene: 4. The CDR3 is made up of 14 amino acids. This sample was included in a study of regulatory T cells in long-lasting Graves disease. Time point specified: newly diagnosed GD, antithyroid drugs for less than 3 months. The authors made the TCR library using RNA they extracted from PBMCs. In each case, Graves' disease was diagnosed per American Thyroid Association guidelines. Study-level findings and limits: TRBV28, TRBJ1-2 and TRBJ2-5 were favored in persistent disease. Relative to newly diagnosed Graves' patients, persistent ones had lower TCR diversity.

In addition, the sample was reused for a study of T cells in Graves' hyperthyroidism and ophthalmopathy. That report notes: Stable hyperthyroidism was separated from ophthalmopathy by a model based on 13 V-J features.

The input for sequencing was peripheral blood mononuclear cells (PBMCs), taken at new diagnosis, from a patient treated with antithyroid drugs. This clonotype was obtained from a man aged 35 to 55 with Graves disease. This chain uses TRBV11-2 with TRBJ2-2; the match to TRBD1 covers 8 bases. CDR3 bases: TGTGCCAGCAGTCGGACAGGGCCCACCGGGGAGCTGTTTTTT. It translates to CASSRTGPTGELFF.